This T cell receptor (beta chain) is from a study of Ad26.COV2.S vaccination and SARS-CoV-2 variants. The V segment lost 2 bases and the J segment 6 bases; nucleotides outside the gene matches: 11. CDR1 is ENHRY, CDR2 SYGVKD, per germline. This CDR3 contains 17 residues. A remark on this clone: What it recognizes is unknown.

Noted treatment: 15 to 20 received Ad26.COV2.S at low or high dose, single or two shots; about 5 received placebo; per-sample allocation not given. It was on day 63 after the first vaccine or placebo injection that samples were taken. Vaccine was an Ad26 vector expressing Wuhan-strain SARS-CoV-2 spike. Notes on the study in general: Across vaccine and placebo recipients, the breadth of non-spike TCRs was similar. Those who received the vaccine showed greater spike-specific TCR breadth than those given placebo.

Libraries were prepared by immunoSEQ multiplex PCR; TCRdb keeps only in-frame clonotypes and omits some of them. Among hundreds of thousands of clones listed, nearly 90% were seen once. The gene calls are TRBV10-3 and TRBJ2-7; TRBD1 agrees at 12 bases. The input for sequencing was peripheral blood, taken in a trial of Ad26.COV2.S vaccine versus placebo. This TCR derives from a person aged 18-65 years who received the Ad26.COV2.S COVID-19 vaccine or a placebo. The CDR3 region has the DNA TGTGCCATCAGTGAGACTTTTACGGGACAGGGGGCTTGCGAGCAGTACTTC. This encodes CAISETFTGQGACEQYF.